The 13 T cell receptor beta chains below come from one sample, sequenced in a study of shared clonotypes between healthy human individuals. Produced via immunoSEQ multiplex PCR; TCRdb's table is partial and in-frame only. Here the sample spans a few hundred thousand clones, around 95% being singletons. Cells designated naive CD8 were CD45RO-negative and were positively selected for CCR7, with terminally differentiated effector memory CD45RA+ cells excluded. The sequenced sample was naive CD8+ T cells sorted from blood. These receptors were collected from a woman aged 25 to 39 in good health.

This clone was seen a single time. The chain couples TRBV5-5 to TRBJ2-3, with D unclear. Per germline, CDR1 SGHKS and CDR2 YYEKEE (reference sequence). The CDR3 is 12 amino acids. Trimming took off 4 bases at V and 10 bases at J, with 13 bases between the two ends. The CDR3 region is CASSETPLAQYF. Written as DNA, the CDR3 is TGTGCCAGCAGCGAGACTCCCCTTGCGCAGTATTTT.

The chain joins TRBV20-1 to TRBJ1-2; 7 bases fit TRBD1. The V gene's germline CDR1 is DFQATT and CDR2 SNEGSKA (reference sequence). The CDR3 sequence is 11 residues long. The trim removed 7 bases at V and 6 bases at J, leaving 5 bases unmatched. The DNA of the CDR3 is TGCAGTGAGGAGGGGGCGAATGGCTACACCTTC. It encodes CSEEGANGYTF.

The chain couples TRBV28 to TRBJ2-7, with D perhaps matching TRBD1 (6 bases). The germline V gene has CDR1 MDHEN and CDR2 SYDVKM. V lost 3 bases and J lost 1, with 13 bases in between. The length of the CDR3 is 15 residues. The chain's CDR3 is CASSFYGTRSYEQYF. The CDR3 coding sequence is TGTGCCAGCAGTTTTTACGGGACAAGGTCCTACGAGCAGTACTTC.

CDR3 sequence: CASSARTNSYEQYF. The DNA of the CDR3 is TGTGCCAGTAGTGCCCGGACGAACTCCTACGAGCAGTACTTC. The chain employs TRBV19 and TRBJ2-7; no clear D gene. V was clipped by 5 bases and J by 0 bases, with 11 bases between them. In germline, CDR1 is LNHDA, CDR2 SQIVND (reference sequence). This CDR3 is built from 14 residues. The full variable domain, its missing parts supplied by reference TRBV19 and TRBJ2-7, is DGGITQSPKYLFRKEGQNVTLSCEQNLNHDAMYWYRQDPGQGLRLIYYSQIVNDFQKGDIAEGYSVSREKKESFPLTVTSAQKNPTAFYLCASSARTNSYEQYFGPGTRLTVT.

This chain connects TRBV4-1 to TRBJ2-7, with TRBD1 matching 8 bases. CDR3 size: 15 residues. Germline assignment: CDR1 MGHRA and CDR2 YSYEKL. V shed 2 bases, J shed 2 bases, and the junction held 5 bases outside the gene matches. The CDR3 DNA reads TGCGCCAGCAGCCAAACGGACAGGGACCCCTACGAGCAGTACTTC. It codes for CASSQTDRDPYEQYF.

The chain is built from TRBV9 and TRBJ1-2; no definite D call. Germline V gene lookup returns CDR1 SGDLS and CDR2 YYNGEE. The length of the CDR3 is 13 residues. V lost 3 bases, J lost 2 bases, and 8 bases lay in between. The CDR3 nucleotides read TGTGCCAGCAGCGCCGAGGTAAACTATGGCTACACCTTC. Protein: CASSAEVNYGYTF.

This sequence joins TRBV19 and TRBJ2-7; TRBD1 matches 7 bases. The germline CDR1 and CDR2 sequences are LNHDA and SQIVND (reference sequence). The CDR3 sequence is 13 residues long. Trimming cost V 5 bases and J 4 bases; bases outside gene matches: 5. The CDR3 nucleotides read TGTGCCAGTAGTGGGGACAGAGATTACGAGCAGTACTTC. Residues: CASSGDRDYEQYF.

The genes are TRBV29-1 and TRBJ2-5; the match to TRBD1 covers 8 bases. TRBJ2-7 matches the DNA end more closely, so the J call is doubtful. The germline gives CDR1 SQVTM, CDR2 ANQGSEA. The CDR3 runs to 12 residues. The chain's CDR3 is CSGSGQDYEQYF. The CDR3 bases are TGCAGCGGATCGGGACAGGACTACGAGCAGTACTTC.

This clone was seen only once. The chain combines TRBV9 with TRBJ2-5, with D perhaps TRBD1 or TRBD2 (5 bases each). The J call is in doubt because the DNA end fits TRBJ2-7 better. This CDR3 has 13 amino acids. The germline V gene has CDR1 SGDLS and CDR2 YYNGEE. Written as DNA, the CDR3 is TGTGCCAGCAGCGGGGACCAACTTTACGAGCAGTACTTC. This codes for CASSGDQLYEQYF.

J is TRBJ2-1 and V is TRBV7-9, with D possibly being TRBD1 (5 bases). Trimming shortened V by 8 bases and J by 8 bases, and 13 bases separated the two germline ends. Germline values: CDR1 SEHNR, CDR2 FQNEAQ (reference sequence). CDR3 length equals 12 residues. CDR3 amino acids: CASGALRDEQFF. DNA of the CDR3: TGTGCCAGCGGGGCTTTACGCGATGAGCAGTTCTTC.

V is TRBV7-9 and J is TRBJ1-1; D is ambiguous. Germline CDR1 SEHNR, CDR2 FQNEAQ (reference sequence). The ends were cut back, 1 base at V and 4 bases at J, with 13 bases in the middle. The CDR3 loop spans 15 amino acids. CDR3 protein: CASSLVTGRSTEAFF. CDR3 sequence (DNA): TGTGCCAGCAGCTTAGTAACGGGTCGGTCCACTGAAGCTTTCTTT.

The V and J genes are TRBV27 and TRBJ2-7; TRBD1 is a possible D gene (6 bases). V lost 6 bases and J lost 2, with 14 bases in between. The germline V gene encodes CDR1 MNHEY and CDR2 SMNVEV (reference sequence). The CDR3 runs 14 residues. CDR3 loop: CASSSGHPTYEQYF. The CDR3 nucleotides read TGTGCCAGCAGCTCGGGACACCCAACCTACGAGCAGTACTTC.

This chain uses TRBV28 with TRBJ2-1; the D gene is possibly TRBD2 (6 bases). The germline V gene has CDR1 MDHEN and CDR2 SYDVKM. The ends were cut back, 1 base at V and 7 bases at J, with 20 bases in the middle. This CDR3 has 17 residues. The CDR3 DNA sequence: TGTGCCAGCAGTTTATACTGGGCAAACTCGGGGGAGAATGAGCAGTTCTTC. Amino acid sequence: CASSLYWANSGENEQFF.